Following are 8 T cell receptor beta chains from one sample sequenced in a study of prognosis after radiotherapy for stage I lung cancer. From genomic DNA, TCR beta CDR3 was amplified by two-round multiplex PCR. Specific primers for each TRBV and TRBJ gene were what first-round PCR used. Each CDR3 protein is one row after TCRdb ran MiXCR on the multiplex PCR reads. The sample lists 51,000 or so distinct CDR3 sequences; under 45% were seen once. Here the sequenced sample was PBMCs, taken before or after stereotactic body radiation therapy (not recorded which). These receptors were collected from a donor over 45 with non-small cell lung cancer.

This clonotype occurred many times. This chain links TRBV7-2 with TRBJ2-1, with 11 bases identical to TRBD2. V dropped 2 bases and J dropped 4; count of bases not matched to a gene: 4. Germline V gives CDR1 SGHTA, CDR2 FQGNSA. CDR3 length equals 16 residues. CDR3 sequence reads: CASSLRLAGGYNEQFF. The CDR3 nucleotides are TGTGCCAGCAGCTTAAGGCTAGCGGGAGGTTACAATGAGCAGTTCTTC.

This clonotype was found once. This sequence joins TRBV7-8 and TRBJ2-3, with D possibly matching TRBD2 (5 bases). Germline values: CDR1 SGHVS, CDR2 FQNEAQ. Deletions cut 1 base from V and 4 bases from J, with 15 bases between. The CDR3 spans 16 residues. CDR3 DNA sequence: TGTGCCAGCAGCTTAGGTCCAGCCCCGGAGGCAGATACGCAGTATTTT. Translated, it gives CASSLGPAPEADTQYF.

Ten or more counts support this clonotype. The CDR3 loop is CSASSGGSGDEQFF. CDR3 nucleotides: TGCAGTGCTAGTAGTGGCGGGAGTGGGGATGAGCAGTTCTTC. The rearrangement uses TRBV20-1 and TRBJ2-1; TRBD2 matches 7 bases. J gave up 8 bases and V 3 bases, and 10 bases lay outside the gene matches. Germline-derived CDR1 and CDR2 are DFQATT and SNEGSKA (reference sequence). The CDR3 runs 14 residues.

This clonotype was seen many times. This sequence joins TRBV19 and TRBJ2-6; D is perhaps TRBD2 (5 bases). The germline V gene has CDR1 LNHDA and CDR2 SQIVND (reference sequence). The CDR3 is 15 amino acids. Trimming shortened V by 1 base and J by 3 bases, and 7 bases separated the two germline ends. CDR3 nucleotide sequence: TGTGCCAGTAGTATAGGAGGGTTTGGGGCCAACGTCCTGACTTTC. It encodes CASSIGGFGANVLTF.

This clonotype was counted a single time. A much larger clone is a single base away; this may be a read error. The rearrangement links TRBV20-1 to TRBJ2-3; 9 bases agree with TRBD2. There are 14 residues in the CDR3. Germline V gene sequence: CDR1 DFQATT, CDR2 SNEGSKA (reference sequence). The chain's CDR3 is CSSSGDGSTDTQYF. CDR3 DNA: TGCAGTTCTAGCGGGGACGGGAGCACAGATACGCAGTATTTT.

This clonotype was detected a few times. Just one base apart from a much larger clone, this may be a read error. The chain uses TRBV29-1 and TRBJ1-6, with a possible D match to TRBD1 (5 bases). The CDR3 contains 13 residues. The V and J ends lost 4 bases and 6 bases respectively, with 10 bases between them. Germline V lookup: CDR1 SQVTM, CDR2 ANQGSEA. The CDR3 sequence is CSVGWGSNSPLHF. The CDR3 DNA sequence: TGCAGCGTTGGTTGGGGCAGTAATTCACCCCTCCACTTT.

This clonotype occurred once. Possible read error: a much larger clone is one base away. The chain recombines TRBV6-2 or TRBV6-3 with TRBJ2-5; D is perhaps TRBD2 (5 bases). The CDR3 sequence is 16 residues long. V was shortened by 6 bases and J by 2 bases, with 19 bases between the two germline ends. The germline gives CDR1 MNHEY, CDR2 SVGEGT. CDR3 protein: CASSPPLEGAQETQYF. In nucleotides, the CDR3 is TGTGCCAGCAGCCCTCCCTTAGAGGGAGCACAAGAGACCCAGTACTTC.

This clonotype was observed many times. The rearrangement joins TRBV28 to TRBJ2-1; perhaps TRBD2 as D (5 bases). Deletions cut 1 base from V and 3 bases from J, with 7 bases between. The germline CDR1 and CDR2 sequences are MDHEN and SYDVKM. This CDR3 region has 14 residues. The CDR3, as DNA: TGTGCCAGCAGTTTATACGGGAACTACAATGAGCAGTTCTTC. Translation: CASSLYGNYNEQFF.